A single sample is the source of the 6 T cell receptor beta chains below, sequenced in a study of molecular identifiers for immune sequencing clone quantification. A single record per CDR3 protein comes from TCRdb applying MiXCR to the PCR reads. The sample comprises about 510,000 distinct CDR3 sequences, around 23% of which are singletons, and over 0.6% rests with the top ten. The sequencing sample was made of naive CD8+ T cells from blood, with Jurkat cell RNA spiked in. Subset here: FACS-sorted CD8+CD4-CCR7+CD45RA+ naive T cells. The source of these receptors is a human donor in good health. Some libraries in this study had Jurkat cell RNA spiked in.

The sample holds a few counts of this clonotype. The chain is built from TRBV7-6 and TRBJ2-7, with 9 nucleotides matching TRBD2. This CDR3 is 16 amino acids long. Trimming removed 8 bases from V and 3 bases from J; junction bases left unmatched: 14. Germline V gives CDR1 SGHVS, CDR2 FNYEAQ. In DNA, the CDR3 is TGTGCCAGCCGACCCCCGGTGGGTAGCGGGAGCTACGAGCAGTACTTC. This gives the protein CASRPPVGSGSYEQYF.

This clonotype has a handful of counts. The chain is built from TRBV19 and TRBJ2-2, with D perhaps TRBD1 (5 bases). Germline CDR1 reads LNHDA; CDR2 reads SQIVND (reference sequence). This CDR3 has 14 residues. V was pared by 5 bases and J by 3 bases, with 10 bases between. The CDR3: CASSGQGYTGELFF. The CDR3 nucleotides are TGTGCCAGTAGTGGGCAGGGTTACACCGGGGAGCTGTTTTTT.

This clonotype was seen only a few times. The gene calls are TRBV20-1 and TRBJ2-7; 11 bases map to TRBD1. Trimming took 5 bases from V and 2 from J; bases not matched to a gene: 5. CDR1 and CDR2 from the germline V gene are DFQATT and SNEGSKA (reference sequence). This CDR3 has 14 amino acids. This CDR3 reads CSASAGQGAYEQYF. CDR3 sequence (DNA): TGCAGTGCTTCCGCGGGACAGGGGGCCTACGAGCAGTACTTC.

This clonotype was detected a few times. The CDR3 sequence: CASSMGRAAYEQYF. As DNA, the CDR3 is TGTGCCAGCAGCATGGGGAGGGCCGCCTACGAGCAGTACTTC. The chain combines TRBV11-2 with TRBJ2-7, with 7 bases lining up with TRBD2. The V gene end was trimmed by 5 bases and the J gene end by 2 bases; junction bases not matched to a gene: 6. CDR3 length: 14 residues. CDR1 is SGHAT, CDR2 FQNNGV, per germline.

V usage is TRBV6-5 and J usage is TRBJ2-1; the D gene could be TRBD1 or TRBD2 (5 bases each). The V and J ends lost 2 bases and 4 bases respectively, with 12 bases between them. This CDR3 has 15 residues. The germline V gene encodes CDR1 MNHEY and CDR2 SVGAGI. The CDR3 nucleotides read TGTGCCAGCAGTTACGGGGGTGCAGGGTACAATGAGCAGTTCTTC. Translating it yields CASSYGGAGYNEQFF.

This clonotype was observed at least ten times. J is TRBJ2-3 and V is TRBV14; 13 bases match TRBD2. With V trimmed by 4 bases and J by 6 bases, 7 bases remained unmatched. The CDR3 extends over 16 amino acids. Germline CDR1 reads SGHDN; CDR2 reads FVKESK. This CDR3 is CASSRILAGGPDTQYF. The CDR3 DNA reads TGTGCCAGCAGCCGAATACTAGCGGGGGGGCCGGATACGCAGTATTTT.